Listed below are T cell receptor beta chains from one sample, sequenced in a study of identical twins. Via MiXCR, TCRdb re-called the 5' RACE reads, giving one row per CDR3 protein. The table records about 530,000 distinct CDR3 sequences, roughly 15% of them present only once. These same records also appear under a second study, on yellow fever vaccine responses in identical twins.

The material sequenced was CD4+ T cells sorted from blood. The receptors were gathered from a woman aged 18-29 years in good health. The CDR3 runs from the conserved cysteine through the conserved F or W. The D gene is left open where the match is weak. Some rows mark clone size as missing; the rest say once, few, many or name a class of expanded clone.

few	TRBV5-1	TRBJ2-1	TRBD2	TGCGCCAGCAGCTACACGGGGACTAGCGGGAGGGTTGAGCAGTTCTTC	CASSYTGTSGRVEQFF
NA	TRBV7-9	TRBJ2-5	NA	TGTGCCAGCAGCTTAAGGTCCAGAGGTGGAGAGACCCAGTACTTC	CASSLRSRGGETQYF
few	TRBV7-3	TRBJ2-1	TRBD2	TGTGCCAGCAGCCCAGGACTAGCTTTACACAATGAGCAGTTCTTC	CASSPGLALHNEQFF
NA	TRBV11-2	TRBJ1-1	NA	TGTGCCAGCAGCTTCAACACAGGGTTGAACACTGAAGCTTTCTTT	CASSFNTGLNTEAFF
few	TRBV5-1	TRBJ2-1	TRBD2	TGCGCCAGCAGACTAGCGGGAGGGCCTAATGAGCAGTTCTTC	CASRLAGGPNEQFF
few	TRBV20-1	TRBJ1-1	TRBD1	TGCAGTGCTAGCGTAGGGACAGGGAACACTGAAGCTTTCTTT	CSASVGTGNTEAFF
NA	TRBV14	TRBJ2-1	NA	TGTGCCAGCAGCCAAGTAACAGGGTGGTTGGGACACCTCGACTTC	CASSQVTGWLGHLDF
NA	TRBV7-6	TRBJ2-5	TRBD2	TGTGCCAGCAGCAAATCGGCGGCGGGGGTCCAAGAGACCCAGTACTTC	CASSKSAAGVQETQYF
few	TRBV5-1	TRBJ2-5	NA	TGCGCCAGCTCGGTCACGGGGGAAGAGACCCAGTACTTC	CASSVTGEETQYF
NA	TRBV6-1	TRBJ1-4	NA	TGTGCCAGCAGACCGGACAGCTACCTGAGTAATGAAAAACTGTTTTTT	CASRPDSYLSNEKLFF
NA	TRBV3-1	TRBJ2-2	NA	TGTGCCAGCAGCCCCAGCACACACGGGGAGCTGTTTTTT	CASSPSTHGELFF
NA	TRBV11-2	TRBJ1-4	NA	TGTGCCAGCAGCACCAGTCTCGATAATGAAAAACTGTTTTTT	CASSTSLDNEKLFF
few	TRBV20-1	TRBJ1-6	TRBD1	TGCAGTGCTACACTCAGGGGGCTGAATTCACCCCTCCACTTT	CSATLRGLNSPLHF
few	TRBV11-1	TRBJ2-1	NA	TGTGCCAGCAGCTTAGGAGGTGTTGAGCAGTTCTTC	CASSLGGVEQFF
few	TRBV28	TRBJ2-3	TRBD2	TGTGCCAGCAACCCTCAGGGGCTAGCGGGAGGCGCCGGGGGCACAGATACGCAGTATTTT	CASNPQGLAGGAGGTDTQYF
few	TRBV7-9	TRBJ1-3	NA	TGTGCCAGCAGCTCACCCCTCTCTGGAAACACCATATATTTT	CASSSPLSGNTIYF
once	TRBV20-1	TRBJ2-5	NA	TGCAGTGCTACCTACAGGGCCCTAGCGGCACCACAGGAGACCCAGTACTTC	CSATYRALAAPQETQYF
NA	TRBV20-1	TRBJ2-5	NA	TGCAGTGCTAGAGACCTAATAGGGGCCTCAGAGACCCAGTACTTC	CSARDLIGASETQYF
few	TRBV5-1	TRBJ2-3	NA	TGCGCCAGCAGCTTGGCCCTACTTTCCGATACGCAGTATTTT	CASSLALLSDTQYF
few	TRBV28	TRBJ2-7	TRBD1	TGTGCCAGCAGTCCCATCGACAGGGATGACGAGCAGTACTTC	CASSPIDRDDEQYF
NA	TRBV10-3	TRBJ2-2	TRBD2	TGTGCCATCAGAGGACTAGGAAACACCGGGGAGCTGTTTTTT	CAIRGLGNTGELFF
NA	TRBV7-8	TRBJ1-4	NA	TGTGCCAGCAGCTTAGGGACACTATCGAATGAAAAACTGTTTTTT	CASSLGTLSNEKLFF
few	TRBV7-6	TRBJ2-7	TRBD2	TGTGCCAGCAGCTTAGTATCGTCGCTAGCGGGGGTCTACGAGCAGTACTTC	CASSLVSSLAGVYEQYF
NA	TRBV5-6	TRBJ2-4	TRBD1	TGTGCCAGCAGCGCTGGGACAGTCAATCGGTACATTCAGTACTTC	CASSAGTVNRYIQYF
NA	TRBV28	TRBJ2-5	TRBD2	TGTGCCAGCAGGCCTAGCGGGGGGACAGAGACCCAGTACTTC	CASRPSGGTETQYF
NA	TRBV6-1	TRBJ2-1	TRBD2	TGTGCCAAAGGGAGCGGGATTGTGGATGAGCAGTTCTTC	CAKGSGIVDEQFF
NA	TRBV15	TRBJ2-5	NA	TGTGCCACCAGCAGTGGCGGGATGGGGCAAGAGACCCAGTACTTC	CATSSGGMGQETQYF
NA	TRBV6-2/TRBV6-3	TRBJ2-2	NA	TGTGCCAGCAAGAGGGTTATAGGACCCGGGGAGCTGTTTTTT	CASKRVIGPGELFF
few	TRBV5-1	TRBJ2-2	TRBD1	TGCGCCAGCAGCCCTGGGACAGGGCCGACCGGGGAGCTGTTTTTT	CASSPGTGPTGELFF
NA	TRBV10-3	TRBJ1-1	TRBD1	TGTGCCATCAGTGATCCGGGACAGGGGATCGCTGAAGCTTTCTTT	CAISDPGQGIAEAFF
many	TRBV2	TRBJ1-2	NA	TGTGCCAGCAGTCCCGACACAGCTAACTATGGCTACACCTTC	CASSPDTANYGYTF
few	TRBV5-1	TRBJ2-7	NA	TGCGCCAGCAGCTTGTTTTCGGCAACCTACGAGCAGTACTTC	CASSLFSATYEQYF
few	TRBV29-1	TRBJ2-1	NA	TGCAGCGTTGTCCCTCTCAATGAGCAGTTCTTC	CSVVPLNEQFF
few	TRBV4-2	TRBJ1-2	NA	TGTGCCAGCAGCCTCGGGACGGTGGTGAGCTATGGCTACACCTTC	CASSLGTVVSYGYTF
few	TRBV7-8	TRBJ2-7	TRBD1	TGTGCCAGCAGCCTCGGGACAGGTAGCAACGAGCAGTACTTC	CASSLGTGSNEQYF
NA	TRBV6-1	TRBJ2-2	TRBD1	TGTGCCAGCAAGGGGACAGTTAACACCGGGGAGCTGTTTTTT	CASKGTVNTGELFF
few	TRBV7-9	TRBJ2-5	NA	TGTGCCAGCAGCTTAAGGACCGAAGAGACCCAGTACTTC	CASSLRTEETQYF
NA	TRBV19	TRBJ2-1	NA	TGTGCCAGTACCCAAGCTGGGGGCCCCTACAATGAGCAGTTCTTC	CASTQAGGPYNEQFF
many	TRBV18	TRBJ2-3	NA	TGTGCCAGCAGTGCTAGCACAGATACGCAGTATTTT	CASSASTDTQYF
few	TRBV5-1	TRBJ2-5	TRBD2	TGCGCCAGCAGCCCTAGCGGGAGGGCCCTCGGGGAGACCCAGTACTTC	CASSPSGRALGETQYF
many	TRBV29-1	TRBJ2-7	TRBD1	TGCAGCGTTGGCCCCCCGTCCCAGGGACAGGGGGCCTACGAGCAGTACTTC	CSVGPPSQGQGAYEQYF